The 32 T cell receptor beta chains below come from one sample, sequenced in a study of spatial heterogeneity in lung cancer. Stated time point: blood at routine non-recurrence follow-up after resection. TCRdb re-called the 5' RACE reads through MiXCR, storing one row per CDR3 protein. The profile shows 110,000 or so distinct CDR3 sequences, less than 14% of them singletons. The starting material was PBMCs, obtained at follow-up. These receptors all come from a female donor with early-stage non-small cell lung cancer.

This clonotype was observed a handful of times. The chain uses TRBV5-1 and TRBJ2-3; 11 nucleotides align to TRBD2. This CDR3 spans 16 amino acids. V lost 4 bases to trimming and J lost 2 bases; unmatched junction nucleotides: 6. Germline V lookup: CDR1 SGHRS, CDR2 YFSETQ. CDR3 protein: CASSPGTSGNTDTQYF. For the CDR3, the DNA is TGCGCCAGCAGCCCCGGGACTAGCGGCAACACAGATACGCAGTATTTT.

The CDR3 spells CASSGQGRANQPQHF. In DNA, the CDR3 is TGTGCCAGTAGCGGACAGGGGAGGGCAAATCAGCCCCAGCATTTT. The chain carries TRBV19 and TRBJ1-5; 9 bases are a match to TRBD1. The CDR3 sequence is 15 residues long. CDR1 LNHDA and CDR2 SQIVND come from the germline V gene (reference sequence). Germline trimming cut 6 bases from V and 4 bases from J; bases unmatched to any gene: 7.

This clonotype occurred a few times. The chain uses TRBV2 and TRBJ2-7; D perhaps matches TRBD2 (6 bases). Germline CDR1 reads SNHLY; CDR2 reads FYNNEI. The CDR3 covers 16 residues. Trimming left V 1 base short and J 3 bases short, with 16 bases between. The CDR3 DNA follows: TGTGCCAGCAGTGAAGGGGAGGTCCATTCCGTCTACGAGCAGTACGTC. Its protein product is CASSEGEVHSVYEQYV.

V usage is TRBV9 and J usage is TRBJ2-2, with D perhaps TRBD1 or TRBD2 (5 bases each). Germline V gene data show CDR1 as SGDLS and CDR2 as YYNGEE. Trimming pared 0 bases from V and 4 bases from J, leaving 7 bases between. The CDR3 loop spans 14 amino acids. As DNA, the CDR3 is TGTGCCAGCAGCGTAGCCGGGACCACCGGGGAGCTGTTTTTT. Translation: CASSVAGTTGELFF. Full variable domain (remainder filled in from reference TRBV9 and TRBJ2-2): DSGVTQTPKHLITATGQRVTLRCSPRSGDLSVYWYQQSLDQGLQFLIQYYNGEERAKGNILERFSAQQFPDLHSELNLSSLELGDSALYFCASSVAGTTGELFFGEGSRLTVL.

This clonotype showed up just a few times. This chain connects TRBV19 to TRBJ2-4; no clear D gene. The CDR3 is made up of 12 amino acids. V was pared by 6 bases and J by 3 bases, with 6 bases between. Germline lookup yields CDR1 LNHDA and CDR2 SQIVND (reference sequence). DNA for the CDR3: TGTGCCAGTAGCCAGGTCAAAAACATTCAGTACTTC. The encoded protein is CASSQVKNIQYF.

J is TRBJ2-1 and V is TRBV19, with TRBD1 identical over 9 bases. The CDR3 is 17 residues long. Germline lookup yields CDR1 LNHDA and CDR2 SQIVND (reference sequence). Germline trimming cut 3 bases from V and 6 bases from J; bases unmatched to any gene: 12. This CDR3 is CASSMADRGTVSNEQFF. CDR3 DNA sequence: TGTGCCAGTAGTATGGCGGACAGGGGCACGGTGAGCAATGAGCAGTTCTTC.

The chain employs TRBV11-2 and TRBJ2-3, with TRBD2 as a possible D gene (6 bases). The V end was cut by 5 bases, the J end by 2 bases, with 14 bases between. Per germline, CDR1 SGHAT and CDR2 FQNNGV. The CDR3 totals 15 residues. CDR3 in DNA: TGTGCCAGCAGCCAGCGGGTAGGCACCACAGATACGCAGTATTTT. Protein product: CASSQRVGTTDTQYF.

In this sample, this clonotype turned up many times. The chain carries TRBV11-3 and TRBJ2-1; 7 bases align to TRBD1. The CDR3 totals 15 residues. J gave up 5 bases and V 3 bases, and 7 bases lay outside the gene matches. Germline values: CDR1 SGHNT, CDR2 YENEEA. Written as DNA, the CDR3 is TGTGCCAGCAGCTTTGCCGGGACAGATAACAATGAGCAGTTCTTC. Translated: CASSFAGTDNNEQFF.

This clonotype was found a few times. The rearrangement links TRBV28 to TRBJ2-5, with D possibly being TRBD2 (6 bases). The V end lost 7 bases, the J end lost 2 bases, and 17 bases lay between the germline ends. CDR1 is MDHEN, CDR2 SYDVKM, per germline. CDR3 length: 15 residues. Here the CDR3 DNA reads TGTGCCAGCATCTCCTCCGGGAGAAGGCAAGAGACCCAGTACTTC. Residues: CASISSGRRQETQYF.

J is TRBJ2-1 and V is TRBV10-3, with 9 bases that match TRBD2. The CDR3 sequence is 16 residues long. The trim removed 7 bases at V and 7 bases at J, leaving 14 bases unmatched. The germline CDR1 and CDR2 sequences are ENHRY and SYGVKD. The CDR3 spells CAINHHSGSVKNEQFF. In DNA, the CDR3 is TGTGCCATCAATCACCATAGCGGGAGCGTTAAAAATGAGCAGTTCTTC.

The V gene is TRBV5-1, the J gene TRBJ2-1; D remains ambiguous. Germline V gene data show CDR1 as SGHRS and CDR2 as YFSETQ. CDR3 length: 15 amino acids. The V end was cut by 0 bases, the J end by 3 bases, with 10 bases between. CDR3 amino acids: CASSLEGGIYNEQFF. The CDR3 region has the DNA TGCGCCAGCAGCTTGGAGGGTGGGATCTACAATGAGCAGTTCTTC.

This clonotype has only a few counts. V is TRBV5-8 and J is TRBJ2-1; D tentatively fits TRBD1 or TRBD2 (5 bases each). This CDR3 region has 14 residues. V gave up 4 bases and J gave up 5 bases, with 13 bases separating them. In germline, CDR1 is SGHTS, CDR2 YDEGEE. CDR3 nucleotide sequence: TGTGCCAGCAGCGAGGGGCCCTTAGACAATGAGCAGTTCTTC. Protein product: CASSEGPLDNEQFF.

The gene calls are TRBV29-1 and TRBJ2-7; D may be TRBD2 (6 bases). The germline V and J ends were trimmed by 4 bases and 3 bases, with 25 bases remaining between them. The CDR3 has 17 amino acids. CDR1 is SQVTM, CDR2 ANQGSEA, per germline. DNA of the CDR3: TGCAGCGTTGGGGGATATAGTCGGCGGGACCTTGGCTACGAGCAGTACTTC. Protein sequence: CSVGGYSRRDLGYEQYF.

The CDR3 region has the DNA TGTGCCAGCAGTCCCTCTAGCGGGAGGGCCCCTGAGCAGTTCTTC. It specifies CASSPSSGRAPEQFF. V and J are TRBV27 and TRBJ2-1, with 12 bases identical to TRBD2. The CDR3 runs 15 residues. From germline, CDR1 is MNHEY and CDR2 SMNVEV (reference sequence). V was pared by 5 bases and J by 9 bases, with 8 bases of the junction left unmatched.

This clonotype was counted many times. V is TRBV5-4 and J is TRBJ1-4; D perhaps matches TRBD1 (5 bases). Deletions cut 3 bases from V and 3 bases from J, with 12 bases between. This CDR3 region has 15 residues. The germline CDR1 and CDR2 sequences are SGHNT and YYREEE (reference sequence). CDR3 bases: TGTGCCAGCAGCTCCCGTCGGACATCTAATGAAAAACTGTTTTTT. Its protein is CASSSRRTSNEKLFF. The full variable domain, with the rest looked up from reference TRBV5-4 and TRBJ1-4, is ETGVTQSPTHLIKTRGQQVTLRCSSQSGHNTVSWYQQALGQGPQFIFQYYREEENGRGNFPPRFSGLQFPNYSSELNVNALELDDSALYLCASSSRRTSNEKLFFGSGTQLSVL.

V and J are TRBV12-3 or TRBV12-4 and TRBJ2-2, with 8 bases matching TRBD2. Trimming removed 6 bases from V and 6 bases from J; junction bases left unmatched: 12. This CDR3 comprises 16 residues. The CDR3 sequence: CASRSSGLESAGELFF. The CDR3 coding sequence is TGTGCCAGCAGATCCTCGGGACTAGAATCCGCCGGGGAGCTGTTTTTT.

The table lists this clonotype with many counts. The chain is built from TRBV24-1 and TRBJ2-2; 9 bases match TRBD1. J lost 3 bases, V lost 4 bases, and 5 bases had no gene match. The CDR3 is made up of 16 amino acids. Germline-derived CDR1 and CDR2 are KGHDR and SFDVKD. DNA for the CDR3: TGTGCCACCAGTGACCCCGGGACAGGGTACACCGGGGAGCTGTTTTTT. Protein product: CATSDPGTGYTGELFF.

This clonotype was picked up a small number of times. The chain is built from TRBV6-5 and TRBJ2-5; 16 bases are a match to TRBD2. V dropped 6 bases and J dropped 5; count of bases not matched to a gene: 12. Germline V gene sequence: CDR1 MNHEY, CDR2 SVGAGI. This CDR3 has 18 amino acids. The CDR3 reads CASSRGTSGRATVETQYF. DNA for the CDR3: TGTGCCAGCAGCCGAGGGACTAGCGGGAGGGCCACCGTCGAGACCCAGTACTTC.

This clonotype was seen more than once but under ten times. The V gene is TRBV7-2, the J gene TRBJ2-3; D is unresolved. V was pared by 1 base and J by 6 bases, with 11 bases between. Germline V gene data show CDR1 as SGHTA and CDR2 as FQGNSA. CDR3 length: 14 residues. CDR3 sequence (DNA): TGTGCCAGCAGCTTAGTGGCAGAAGGGGATACGCAGTATTTT. Protein: CASSLVAEGDTQYF.

At least ten counts were recorded for this clonotype. The chain uses TRBV18 and TRBJ1-1; D is uncertain. CDR1 is KGHSH, CDR2 LQKENI, per germline. V was clipped by 1 base and J by 3 bases, with 9 bases between them. The CDR3 extends over 14 amino acids. CDR3 sequence (DNA): TGTGCCAGCTCACCACGGTTGGGCCACACTGAAGCTTTCTTT. This sequence encodes CASSPRLGHTEAFF.

This clonotype was seen repeatedly, ten times or more. The rearrangement joins TRBV2 to TRBJ1-1, with a possible D match to TRBD1 (6 bases). Germline V CDR1 and CDR2: SNHLY, FYNNEI. The CDR3 spans 12 residues. V was shortened by 6 bases and J by 6 bases, with 11 bases between the two germline ends. The CDR3 region is CASRQAGAEAFF. DNA of the CDR3: TGTGCCAGCAGACAGGCAGGGGCTGAAGCTTTCTTT.

V gene TRBV6-5 combines with J gene TRBJ2-3; TRBD2 aligns across 8 bases. The CDR3 totals 15 residues. CDR1 and CDR2 (germline): MNHEY, SVGAGI. Trimming cost V 2 bases and J 4 bases; bases outside gene matches: 5. The CDR3: CASSYTGGRSDTQYF. For the CDR3, the DNA is TGTGCCAGCAGTTACACGGGAGGGCGCTCAGATACGCAGTATTTT.

This rearrangement joins TRBV11-2 to TRBJ1-2, with TRBD1 matching over 10 bases. The length of the CDR3 is 16 residues. The germline gives CDR1 SGHAT, CDR2 FQNNGV. V shed 4 bases and J 4 bases; nucleotides not matched to a gene: 9. The chain's CDR3 is CASSSLRQGARYGYTF. CDR3 DNA sequence: TGTGCCAGCAGCTCCCTAAGACAGGGGGCGCGCTATGGCTACACCTTC.

The rearrangement joins TRBV19 to TRBJ1-3; no clear D gene. Germline V lookup: CDR1 LNHDA, CDR2 SQIVND (reference sequence). The V gene lost 10 bases and the J gene lost 0 bases, with 16 bases spanning the gap. The CDR3 has 15 amino acids. This CDR3 is CATQRALSSGNTIYF. CDR3 nucleotides: TGTGCCACCCAAAGAGCCCTGAGCTCTGGAAACACCATATATTTT.

This clonotype was picked up many times. The chain is built from TRBV18 and TRBJ2-1; TRBD2 agrees at 7 bases. With V trimmed by 5 bases and J by 10 bases, 8 bases remained unmatched. This CDR3 is built from 13 residues. The V gene's germline CDR1 is KGHSH and CDR2 LQKENI. Written as DNA, the CDR3 is TGTGCCAGCTCATTGGGAAGCGGGACCGAGCAGTTCTTC. This codes for CASSLGSGTEQFF.

This rearrangement joins TRBV24-1 to TRBJ2-1; D call uncertain. Germline CDR1 reads KGHDR; CDR2 reads SFDVKD. With 4 bases removed from V and 6 bases from J, the gap between germline ends came to 15 bases. The CDR3 consists of 15 residues. CDR3: CATSDPPSHGNEQFF. The CDR3 DNA reads TGTGCCACCAGTGACCCCCCCTCTCATGGCAATGAGCAGTTCTTC.

The chain links TRBV20-1 to TRBJ2-3; 8 nucleotides agree with TRBD2. The V segment lost 6 bases and the J segment 1 base; nucleotides outside the gene matches: 12. This CDR3 has 16 amino acids. Germline loops: CDR1 DFQATT, CDR2 SNEGSKA (reference sequence). CDR3 DNA: TGCAGTGCCGGAAACTTAGATAGCGGGGGCACAGATACGCAGTATTTT. This sequence encodes CSAGNLDSGGTDTQYF.

There are a few counts of this clonotype. V is TRBV19 and J is TRBJ2-2, with 8 bases matching TRBD2. V lost 4 bases to trimming and J lost 5 bases; unmatched junction nucleotides: 6. Germline CDR1 and CDR2: LNHDA and SQIVND (reference sequence). The length of the CDR3 is 15 residues. CDR3 loop: CASSSRLAITGELFF. The CDR3 DNA sequence: TGTGCCAGTAGTAGTAGACTAGCGATAACCGGGGAGCTGTTTTTT.

This clonotype was recorded a few times. V usage is TRBV6-4 and J usage is TRBJ1-4; perhaps TRBD1 as D (5 bases). V lost 10 bases to trimming and J lost 4 bases, with 13 bases between them. Germline CDR1 and CDR2: MRHNA and SNTAGT. The length of the CDR3 is 13 residues. CDR3 DNA sequence: TGTGCCACACCGGGACTGCTTAATGAAAAACTGTTTTTT. It yields the protein CATPGLLNEKLFF.

This clonotype has only a few counts. The V call is TRBV20-1, the J call TRBJ2-7; 9 bases line up with TRBD2. Germline CDR1 and CDR2: DFQATT and SNEGSKA (reference sequence). V was clipped by 0 bases and J by 6 bases; unmatched bases: 9. The CDR3 covers 15 residues. CDR3 sequence reads: CSARDGASGIGEQYF. The CDR3 DNA reads TGCAGTGCTAGAGATGGGGCTAGCGGGATAGGCGAGCAGTACTTC.

There are a few counts of this clonotype. The chain uses TRBV5-5 and TRBJ2-4; a possible D gene is TRBD2 (6 bases). The V and J ends lost 3 bases and 11 bases respectively, with 21 bases between them. Germline CDR1 reads SGHKS; CDR2 reads YYEKEE (reference sequence). This CDR3 spans 15 amino acids. The CDR3 here is CASSSPGSGTWVQYF. As DNA, the CDR3 is TGTGCCAGCAGCTCCCCGGGTAGCGGCACTTGGGTTCAGTACTTC.

This clonotype was counted between two and nine times. This chain uses TRBV20-1 with TRBJ1-2, with no clear D. V lost 2 bases, J lost 1 base, and 17 bases lay in between. CDR3 length: 16 residues. From germline, CDR1 is DFQATT and CDR2 SNEGSKA (reference sequence). CDR3 protein: CSARNPSTPDNYGYTF. The CDR3 DNA sequence: TGCAGTGCTAGAAATCCATCAACCCCAGATAACTATGGCTACACCTTC.